This is a list of T cell receptor beta chains from one sample in a study of blood T cells in healthy people across ages. TCRdb independently ran MiXCR on the 5' RACE reads; one entry per CDR3 protein. This sample yields approximately 1,700,000 distinct CDR3 sequences, of which roughly two fifths are seen a single time; roughly 24% belongs to the top ten. Sequencing was done on a sample of blood. Source of these receptors: a human donor in good health. CDR3s include the opening cysteine and the closing phenylalanine or tryptophan. The order of the fields is V gene, J gene, D gene, clone size, CDR3 protein, CDR3 DNA. A D gene is named only where the DNA matches it firmly. Clone size is shown for a subset of rows, as once, few, many or a class of expanded clone.

v_gene: TRBV20-1
j_gene: TRBJ2-3
d_gene: TRBD2
abundance: -
CDR3aa: CSLGSGGSYTDTQYF
CDR3nt: TGCAGCCTGGGTAGCGGGGGGTCCTACACAGATACGCAGTATTTT

v_gene: TRBV29-1
j_gene: TRBJ2-5
d_gene: -
abundance: many
CDR3aa: CSGGLQIQETQYF
CDR3nt: TGCAGCGGGGGGCTGCAGATCCAAGAGACCCAGTACTTC

v_gene: TRBV29-1
j_gene: TRBJ1-2
d_gene: -
abundance: -
CDR3aa: CSVEAEGTNYGYTF
CDR3nt: TGCAGCGTTGAAGCGGAGGGAACTAACTATGGCTACACCTTC

v_gene: TRBV10-3
j_gene: TRBJ1-6
d_gene: -
abundance: -
CDR3aa: CAIARSDSPLHF
CDR3nt: TGTGCCATCGCCAGGAGTGATTCACCCCTCCACTTT

v_gene: TRBV7-2
j_gene: TRBJ2-7
d_gene: -
abundance: few
CDR3aa: CASSLGRRTDEQYF
CDR3nt: TGTGCCAGCAGCTTAGGACGGAGAACCGACGAGCAGTACTTC

v_gene: TRBV11-3
j_gene: TRBJ2-1
d_gene: TRBD1
abundance: many
CDR3aa: CASSPWTGPYNEQFF
CDR3nt: TGTGCCAGCAGCCCCTGGACAGGTCCCTACAATGAGCAGTTCTTC

v_gene: TRBV7-2
j_gene: TRBJ2-7
d_gene: -
abundance: -
CDR3aa: CASSLEPVSYEQYF
CDR3nt: TGTGCCAGCAGCTTAGAACCGGTCTCCTACGAGCAGTACTTC

v_gene: TRBV20-1
j_gene: TRBJ1-2
d_gene: -
abundance: -
CDR3aa: CSAASQGFYGYTF
CDR3nt: TGCAGTGCCGCGTCCCAGGGATTCTATGGCTACACCTTC

v_gene: TRBV4-1
j_gene: TRBJ1-5
d_gene: -
abundance: few
CDR3aa: CASSHLVEGGWGQPQHF
CDR3nt: TGCGCCAGCAGCCACCTCGTTGAGGGGGGTTGGGGTCAGCCCCAGCATTTT

v_gene: TRBV6-5
j_gene: TRBJ2-7
d_gene: -
abundance: few
CDR3aa: CASSYSLMSSYEQYF
CDR3nt: TGTGCCAGCAGTTACTCGCTAATGAGCTCCTACGAGCAGTACTTC

v_gene: TRBV7-9
j_gene: TRBJ2-4
d_gene: -
abundance: -
CDR3aa: CASSLRGNGNIQYF
CDR3nt: TGTGCCAGCAGCCTGAGGGGTAACGGAAACATTCAGTACTTC

v_gene: TRBV10-3
j_gene: TRBJ2-5
d_gene: -
abundance: -
CDR3aa: CAISVQQFWQTLPKEQYF
CDR3nt: TGTGCCATCAGTGTCCAACAGTTCTGGCAGACTCTGCCCAAAGAGCAGTACTTC

v_gene: TRBV29-1
j_gene: TRBJ1-2
d_gene: -
abundance: -
CDR3aa: CSVYANYGYTF
CDR3nt: TGCAGCGTTTACGCTAACTATGGCTACACCTTC

v_gene: TRBV29-1
j_gene: TRBJ2-7
d_gene: TRBD1
abundance: many
CDR3aa: CSVEQGQDYEQYF
CDR3nt: TGCAGCGTTGAGCAGGGACAGGACTACGAGCAGTACTTC

v_gene: TRBV7-2
j_gene: TRBJ2-7
d_gene: TRBD1
abundance: many
CDR3aa: CASSRDRGYEQYF
CDR3nt: TGTGCCAGCAGCCGGGACAGGGGCTACGAGCAGTACTTC

v_gene: TRBV20-1
j_gene: TRBJ2-5
d_gene: TRBD2
abundance: few
CDR3aa: CSARSGIHLGETQYF
CDR3nt: TGCAGTGCTAGAAGCGGGATTCACCTCGGGGAGACCCAGTACTTC

v_gene: TRBV7-9
j_gene: TRBJ1-5
d_gene: -
abundance: few
CDR3aa: CASSPLRLGPSNQPQHF
CDR3nt: TGTGCCAGCAGCCCGTTGCGGCTTGGCCCTAGCAATCAGCCCCAGCATTTT

v_gene: TRBV7-3
j_gene: TRBJ2-2
d_gene: TRBD2
abundance: -
CDR3aa: CASSLRPSGGWNTGELFF
CDR3nt: TGTGCCAGCAGCTTAAGGCCTAGCGGGGGCTGGAACACCGGGGAGCTGTTTTTT

v_gene: TRBV6-2/TRBV6-3
j_gene: TRBJ1-1
d_gene: -
abundance: -
CDR3aa: CALWGPGGEAFF
CDR3nt: TGTGCTCTCTGGGGGCCTGGGGGTGAAGCTTTCTTT

v_gene: TRBV29-1
j_gene: TRBJ1-1
d_gene: -
abundance: -
CDR3aa: CSVVRISEAFF
CDR3nt: TGCAGCGTTGTCAGGATCTCTGAAGCTTTCTTT

v_gene: TRBV15
j_gene: TRBJ1-2
d_gene: -
abundance: -
CDR3aa: CATSREAPWAGNYGYTF
CDR3nt: TGTGCCACCAGCAGAGAGGCCCCTTGGGCAGGAAACTATGGCTACACCTTC

v_gene: TRBV5-1
j_gene: TRBJ2-1
d_gene: -
abundance: few
CDR3aa: CASSLVGHTYEQFF
CDR3nt: TGCGCCAGCAGCTTGGTGGGACATACCTACGAGCAGTTCTTC

v_gene: TRBV14
j_gene: TRBJ2-7
d_gene: TRBD2
abundance: -
CDR3aa: CASSQDLAASYEQYF
CDR3nt: TGTGCCAGCAGCCAAGACCTAGCGGCCTCCTACGAGCAGTACTTC

v_gene: TRBV29-1
j_gene: TRBJ1-1
d_gene: TRBD1
abundance: once
CDR3aa: CSVVGDSFEAFF
CDR3nt: TGCAGCGTTGTAGGGGACAGCTTTGAAGCTTTCTTT

v_gene: TRBV7-3
j_gene: TRBJ2-1
d_gene: TRBD1
abundance: -
CDR3aa: CASSSLPGTGQNEQFF
CDR3nt: TGTGCCAGCAGCTCACTTCCCGGGACAGGGCAGAATGAGCAGTTCTTC

v_gene: TRBV12-3/TRBV12-4
j_gene: TRBJ1-2
d_gene: -
abundance: few
CDR3aa: CASSSDLRALNYGYTF
CDR3nt: TGTGCCAGCAGTTCGGATCTCCGGGCGCTTAACTATGGCTACACCTTC

v_gene: TRBV7-9
j_gene: TRBJ2-7
d_gene: TRBD2
abundance: -
CDR3aa: CASSFRSGGAVYEQYF
CDR3nt: TGTGCCAGCAGCTTCAGGAGCGGGGGGGCCGTCTACGAGCAGTACTTC

v_gene: TRBV6-5
j_gene: TRBJ2-5
d_gene: -
abundance: -
CDR3aa: CASRQVFRRETQYF
CDR3nt: TGTGCCAGCAGGCAAGTTTTTCGGCGAGAGACCCAGTACTTC

v_gene: TRBV7-7
j_gene: TRBJ2-5
d_gene: TRBD2
abundance: -
CDR3aa: CASSRSGGRETQYF
CDR3nt: TGTGCTAGCAGCCGTAGCGGGGGAAGGGAGACCCAGTACTTC

v_gene: TRBV3-1
j_gene: TRBJ1-2
d_gene: -
abundance: -
CDR3aa: CASSQGGGTIFNYGYTF
CDR3nt: TGTGCCAGCAGCCAAGGTGGCGGCACGATTTTTAACTATGGCTACACCTTC

v_gene: TRBV4-3
j_gene: TRBJ1-1
d_gene: TRBD1
abundance: few
CDR3aa: CASSQIDRGTEAFF
CDR3nt: TGCGCCAGCAGCCAGATCGACAGGGGCACTGAAGCTTTCTTT

v_gene: TRBV11-1
j_gene: TRBJ2-7
d_gene: -
abundance: -
CDR3aa: CASSLYRDLSYEQYF
CDR3nt: TGTGCCAGCAGCTTATACCGGGACCTCTCCTACGAGCAGTACTTC

v_gene: TRBV3-1
j_gene: TRBJ2-7
d_gene: -
abundance: -
CDR3aa: CASSGPENSTDRSLPYEQYF
CDR3nt: TGTGCCAGCAGCGGTCCGGAAAACTCAACGGACAGAAGTCTTCCGTACGAGCAGTACTTC